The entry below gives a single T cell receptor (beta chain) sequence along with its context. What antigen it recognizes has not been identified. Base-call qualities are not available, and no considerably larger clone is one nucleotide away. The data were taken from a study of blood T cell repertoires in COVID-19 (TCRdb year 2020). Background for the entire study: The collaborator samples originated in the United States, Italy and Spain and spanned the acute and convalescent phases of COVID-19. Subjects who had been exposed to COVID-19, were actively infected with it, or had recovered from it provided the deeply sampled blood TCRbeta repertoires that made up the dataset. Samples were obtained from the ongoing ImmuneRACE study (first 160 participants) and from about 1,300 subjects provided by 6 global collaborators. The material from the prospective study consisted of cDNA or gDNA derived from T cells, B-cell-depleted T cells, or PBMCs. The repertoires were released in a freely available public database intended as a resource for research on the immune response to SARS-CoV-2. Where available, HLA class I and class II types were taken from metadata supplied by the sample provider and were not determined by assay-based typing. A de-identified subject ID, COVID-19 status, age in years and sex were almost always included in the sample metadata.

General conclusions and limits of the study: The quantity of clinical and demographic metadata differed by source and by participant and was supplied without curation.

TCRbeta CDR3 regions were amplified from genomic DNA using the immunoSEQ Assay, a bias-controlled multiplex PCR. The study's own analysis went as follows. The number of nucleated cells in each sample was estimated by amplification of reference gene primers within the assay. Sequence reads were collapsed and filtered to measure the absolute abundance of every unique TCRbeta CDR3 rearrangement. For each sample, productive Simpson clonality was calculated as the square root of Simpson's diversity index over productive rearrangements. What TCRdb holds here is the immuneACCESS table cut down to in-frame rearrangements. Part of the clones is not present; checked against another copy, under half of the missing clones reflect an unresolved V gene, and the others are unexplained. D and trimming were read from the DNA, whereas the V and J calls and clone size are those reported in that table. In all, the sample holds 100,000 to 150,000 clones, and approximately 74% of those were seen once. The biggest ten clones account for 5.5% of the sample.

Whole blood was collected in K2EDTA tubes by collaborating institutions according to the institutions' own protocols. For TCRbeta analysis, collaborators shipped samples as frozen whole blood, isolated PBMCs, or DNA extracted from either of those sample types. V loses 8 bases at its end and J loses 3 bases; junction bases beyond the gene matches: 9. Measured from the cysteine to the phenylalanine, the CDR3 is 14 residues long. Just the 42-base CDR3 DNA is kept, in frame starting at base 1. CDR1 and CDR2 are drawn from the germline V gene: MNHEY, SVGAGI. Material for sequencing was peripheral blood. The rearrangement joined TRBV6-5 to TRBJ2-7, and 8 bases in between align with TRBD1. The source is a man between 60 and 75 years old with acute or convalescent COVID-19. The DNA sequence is TGTGCCAGCCATGAGCGGACAGGGAACTACGAGCAGTACTTC. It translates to CASHERTGNYEQYF.